What follows is one T cell receptor (beta chain) and its context. What it recognizes is unknown. It was with 60 Vbeta and 13 Jbeta primers that the PCR ran. Produced via immunoSEQ multiplex PCR; TCRdb's table is partial and in-frame only. The table has approximately 140,000 clones, 79% seen once. This entry belongs to a study of cytomegalovirus exposure and HLA in healthy donors. Across the whole study: T cells numbering about 179 million yielded 95 million to 140 million unique TCR beta sequences in an earlier analysis. General study points: The analysis excluded some indistinguishable V segments, including TRBV6-2 and TRBV6-3. Rarity held for most TCR sequences, but there were some public TCRs that occurred in many donors.

Germline V gene lookup returns CDR1 SQVTM and CDR2 ANQGSEA. The CDR3 runs 13 residues. The V and J ends lost 1 base and 2 bases respectively, with 8 bases between them. The sample taken for sequencing was PBMCs. This clonotype originated in a woman in her thirties or forties in good health and CMV-seropositive. The rearrangement links TRBV29-1 to TRBJ1-1; D gene unclear. For the CDR3, the DNA is TGCAGCGTTGAAGGAGTATATAACACTGAAGCTTTCTTT. Its translation is CSVEGVYNTEAFF.